The clone carrying this TCR beta chain was counted a few times. The germline gives CDR1 SEHNR, CDR2 FQNEAQ (reference sequence). Deletions cut 7 bases from V and 4 bases from J, with 16 bases between. The CDR3 has 15 amino acids. Authors' analysis steps: The detection floor for productive clonotype frequency was 2.59 x 10-5. Using immunoSEQ multiplex PCR, the repertoire was profiled, and TCRdb retains in-frame clones only, with some absent. V, J and clone size are taken as reported in that table, and D and trimming were inferred from the DNA itself. Here the sample spans 40,000 to 55,000 clones, 86% being singletons. The data are from a study of STAT5B mutations in CD4+ large granular lymphocyte leukemia.

The clonotype was recovered from a human donor in good health. Sequences were obtained from CD4+ T cells from blood buffy coats. V is TRBV7-9 and J is TRBJ2-2; a possible D gene is TRBD2 (5 bases). The CDR3 DNA is TGTGCCAGCAAGCCTAAAGGACTCCGCACCGGGGAGCTGTTTTTT. Translated, it gives CASKPKGLRTGELFF.